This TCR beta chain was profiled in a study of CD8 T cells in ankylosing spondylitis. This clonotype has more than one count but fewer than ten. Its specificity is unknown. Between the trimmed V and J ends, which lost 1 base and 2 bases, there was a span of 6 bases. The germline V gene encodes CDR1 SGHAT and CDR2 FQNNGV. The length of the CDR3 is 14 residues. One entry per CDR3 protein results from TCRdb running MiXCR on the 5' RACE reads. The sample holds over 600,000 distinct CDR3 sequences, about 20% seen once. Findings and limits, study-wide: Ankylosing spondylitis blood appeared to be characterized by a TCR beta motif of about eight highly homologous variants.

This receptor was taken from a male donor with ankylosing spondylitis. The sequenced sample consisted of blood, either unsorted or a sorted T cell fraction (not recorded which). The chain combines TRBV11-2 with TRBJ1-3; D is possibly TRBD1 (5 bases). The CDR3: CASSLVTAGNTIYF. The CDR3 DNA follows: TGTGCCAGCAGCTTAGTGACAGCTGGAAACACCATATATTTT.